One TCR beta chain is described in this entry. What it binds is not known. The sample belongs to a study of cytomegalovirus exposure and HLA in healthy donors. About the study: Both the roughly 120 validation repertoires and the 600 to 700 first-cohort repertoires used the same platform, as reported by a later analysis. Regarding the study as a whole: Despite most TCR sequences being rare, some public TCRs occurred in many donors.

Method: immunoSEQ multiplex PCR; TCRdb's copy keeps in-frame clones and lacks some. The sample contains about 200,000 clones, more than 65% of which appear only once. Germline CDR1 and CDR2: MDHEN and SYDVKM. With 8 bases removed from V and 0 bases from J, the gap between germline ends came to 10 bases. The CDR3 totals 14 residues. The rearrangement links TRBV28 to TRBJ1-4; D is unresolved. Sequenced: PBMCs. The sequence came from a woman under 40 in good health and CMV-seropositive. The CDR3, as DNA: TGTGCCAGCGGGCGAACCGCAACTAATGAAAAACTGTTTTTT. Amino acid sequence: CASGRTATNEKLFF.